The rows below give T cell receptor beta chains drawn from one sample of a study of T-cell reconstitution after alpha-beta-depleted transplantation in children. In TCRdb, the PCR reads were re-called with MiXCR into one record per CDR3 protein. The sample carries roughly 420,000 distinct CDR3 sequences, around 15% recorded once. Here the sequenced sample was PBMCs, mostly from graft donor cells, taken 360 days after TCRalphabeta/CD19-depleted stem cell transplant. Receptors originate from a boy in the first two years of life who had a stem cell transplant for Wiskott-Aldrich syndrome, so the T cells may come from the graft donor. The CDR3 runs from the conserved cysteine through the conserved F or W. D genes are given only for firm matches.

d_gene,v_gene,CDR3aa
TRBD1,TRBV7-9,CASSPGGTNEKLFF
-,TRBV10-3,CAISGGNGDNVLTF
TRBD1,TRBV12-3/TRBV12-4,CASSLALGQGTGELFF
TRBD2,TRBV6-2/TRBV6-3,CASSNLAGGREQYF
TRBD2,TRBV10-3,CAISEGRLAGFQETQYF
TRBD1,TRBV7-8,CASSFGTGGPYEQYF
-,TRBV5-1,CASSLGQLELGEQYF
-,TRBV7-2,CASSLHGGNTEAFF
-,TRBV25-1,CASSDSTGLNQPQHF
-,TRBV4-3,CASSESYVTWAGTYNEQFF
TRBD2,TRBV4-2,CASSQVSGVRETQYF